This entry lists 15 T cell receptor beta chains sequenced from one sample in a study of beta chain features in type 1 diabetes. cDNA synthesis used the whole RNA isolate, giving expressed TCRB sequences. Measured with immunoSEQ multiplex PCR; TCRdb has only the in-frame clones, and not every one. Of about 330,000 clones in the sample, 9.5% to 11% were seen once. Sequencing was done on a sample of naive CD4+ T cells from blood. The receptors originated from a woman aged 25-40 years in good health.

This clone was counted between two and nine times. This rearrangement joins TRBV19 to TRBJ2-1; 7 bases fit TRBD2. J gave up 3 bases and V 4 bases, and 3 bases lay outside the gene matches. This CDR3 comprises 14 residues. Germline V gives CDR1 LNHDA, CDR2 SQIVND (reference sequence). The CDR3, as DNA: TGTGCCAGTAGTACTAGCGGAGGCTACAATGAGCAGTTCTTC. Its protein is CASSTSGGYNEQFF.

This clone was seen only a few times. The chain uses TRBV11-1 and TRBJ1-2; D possibly corresponds to TRBD1 (5 bases). The germline gives CDR1 SGHAT, CDR2 FQDESV (reference sequence). This CDR3 comprises 14 residues. Trimming removed 7 bases at V and 4 bases at J, with 16 bases between. CDR3 loop: CASTHGGSPYGYTF. The CDR3, as DNA: TGTGCCAGCACGCACGGGGGTTCCCCCTATGGCTACACCTTC.

This rearrangement joins TRBV7-9 to TRBJ2-1; no clear D gene. The germline CDR1 and CDR2 sequences are SEHNR and FQNEAQ (reference sequence). The CDR3 loop spans 16 amino acids. V shed 1 base and J shed 1 base, with 11 bases lying between them. The CDR3 DNA reads as TGTGCCAGCAGCTTAGGTCTGGCAGTATCCTACAATGAGCAGTTCTTC. Protein sequence: CASSLGLAVSYNEQFF.

The rearrangement links TRBV7-2 to TRBJ2-3; D is undetermined. The germline V gene has CDR1 SGHTA and CDR2 FQGNSA. The germline V and J ends were trimmed by 1 base and 4 bases, with 6 bases remaining between them. The CDR3 extends over 13 amino acids. CDR3 protein: CASSLVNADTQYF. CDR3 in DNA: TGTGCCAGCAGCTTAGTTAATGCAGATACGCAGTATTTT.

The V gene is TRBV9, the J gene TRBJ2-1; D is perhaps TRBD2 (6 bases). The CDR3 loop spans 12 amino acids. The V gene lost 0 bases and the J gene lost 9 bases, with 7 bases spanning the gap. Germline CDR1 is SGDLS and CDR2 is YYNGEE. Here the CDR3 reads CASSVGTIEQFF. In DNA form, the CDR3 reads TGTGCCAGCAGCGTAGGGACTATTGAGCAGTTCTTC. Full variable domain (remainder filled in from reference TRBV9 and TRBJ2-1): DSGVTQTPKHLITATGQRVTLRCSPRSGDLSVYWYQQSLDQGLQFLIQYYNGEERAKGNILERFSAQQFPDLHSELNLSSLELGDSALYFCASSVGTIEQFFGPGTRLTVL.

This clone occurred a few times. The rearrangement joins TRBV5-4 to TRBJ1-2; the D is unclear. The CDR3 covers 16 residues. The germline CDR1 and CDR2 sequences are SGHNT and YYREEE (reference sequence). The V gene lost 2 bases and the J gene lost 2 bases, with 16 bases spanning the gap. The CDR3 sequence is CASSFFAEASNYGYTF. CDR3 bases: TGTGCCAGCAGCTTCTTCGCTGAAGCGTCCAACTATGGCTACACCTTC.

The chain couples TRBV7-2 to TRBJ2-7, with D possibly TRBD2 on 5 matching bases. CDR1 is SGHTA, CDR2 FQGNSA, per germline. This CDR3 is 16 amino acids long. V lost 1 base to trimming and J lost 0 bases, with 13 bases between them. CDR3 nucleotide sequence: TGTGCCAGCAGCTTAGTTAGCGACCCACTCTCCTACGAGCAGTACTTC. Translating gives CASSLVSDPLSYEQYF.

This clone showed up just a few times. The chain joins TRBV4-3 to TRBJ1-2; D unresolved. V dropped 0 bases and J dropped 4 bases, with 12 bases sitting between them. Looked up from germline, CDR1 is LGHNA and CDR2 is YSLEER. There are 15 residues in the CDR3. The CDR3 nucleotides read TGCGCCAGCAGCCAAGATCTTTGGCGGGCCTATGGCTACACCTTC. Translating gives CASSQDLWRAYGYTF.

This chain connects TRBV4-2 to TRBJ2-7; 7 bases map to TRBD1. The CDR3 runs to 14 residues. The V and J ends lost 4 bases and 0 bases, in that order; junction bases with no gene match: 3. Per the germline V gene, CDR1 is LGHNA and CDR2 is YNFKEQ. The CDR3 nucleotides read TGTGCCAGCAGCCGAGACAGGGCCTCCTACGAGCAGTACTTC. It is translated as CASSRDRASYEQYF.

This rearrangement joins TRBV6-6 to TRBJ1-2; no clear D. The V end lost 4 bases, the J end lost 2 bases, and 5 bases lay between the germline ends. The CDR3 totals 12 residues. Germline V gene data show CDR1 as MNHNY and CDR2 as SVGAGI (reference sequence). CDR3 bases: TGTGCCAGCAGTTCCAGGAACTATGGCTACACCTTC. Translation gives CASSSRNYGYTF.

This clone showed up just a few times. The chain recombines TRBV2 with TRBJ2-4; D might be TRBD2 (5 bases). The CDR3 has 14 amino acids. Deletions cut 5 bases from V and 4 bases from J, with 12 bases between. Germline CDR1 SNHLY, CDR2 FYNNEI. The CDR3 coding sequence is TGTGCCAGCAGTTGGGCAGGAGGAAAAAACATTCAGTACTTC. Protein: CASSWAGGKNIQYF.

The gene calls are TRBV29-1 and TRBJ2-7; TRBD1 is a possible D gene (7 bases). The CDR3 runs to 13 residues. V lost 6 bases to trimming and J lost 2 bases, with 14 bases between them. Germline loops: CDR1 SQVTM, CDR2 ANQGSEA. CDR3 DNA: TGCAGCGTAGGAGGGGGCACCCCCTACGAGCAGTACTTC. Its translation: CSVGGGTPYEQYF.

V and J are TRBV7-9 and TRBJ2-7, with 12 positions matching TRBD1. J lost 6 bases, V lost 5 bases, and 5 bases had no gene match. The CDR3 is 14 amino acids. Germline-derived CDR1 and CDR2 are SEHNR and FQNEAQ (reference sequence). CDR3 loop: CASSTGTGGSEQYF. CDR3 in DNA: TGTGCCAGCAGCACCGGGACAGGGGGCTCCGAGCAGTACTTC. Full variable domain (rest looked up from reference TRBV7-9 and TRBJ2-7): DTGVSQNPRHKITKRGQNVTFRCDPISEHNRLYWYRQTLGQGPEFLTYFQNEAQLEKSRLLSDRFSAERPKGSFSTLEIQRTEQGDSAMYLCASSTGTGGSEQYFGPGTRLTVT.

This clone was observed a few times. The V gene is TRBV29-1, the J gene TRBJ2-3, with D possibly being TRBD2 (6 bases). Trimming left V 4 bases short and J 1 base short, with 12 bases between. The CDR3 extends over 14 amino acids. Germline CDR1 reads SQVTM; CDR2 reads ANQGSEA. In DNA form, the CDR3 reads TGCAGCGTTGGAGGGCGGGGAGGCACAGATACGCAGTATTTT. It encodes CSVGGRGGTDTQYF.

This sequence joins TRBV7-2 and TRBJ2-7, with no clear D. This CDR3 is built from 14 residues. Per germline, CDR1 SGHTA and CDR2 FQGNSA. Trimming cost V 3 bases and J 0 bases, with 9 bases left between them. CDR3 bases: TGTGCCAGCAGCTTTGCCCCTAGCTCCTACGAGCAGTACTTC. It specifies CASSFAPSSYEQYF. Drawing the rest from reference TRBV7-2 and TRBJ2-7, the complete variable domain is GAGVSQSPSNKVTEKGKDVELRCDPISGHTALYWYRQSLGQGLEFLIYFQGNSAPDKSGLPSDRFSAERTGGSVSTLTIQRTQQEDSAVYLCASSFAPSSYEQYFGPGTRLTVT.